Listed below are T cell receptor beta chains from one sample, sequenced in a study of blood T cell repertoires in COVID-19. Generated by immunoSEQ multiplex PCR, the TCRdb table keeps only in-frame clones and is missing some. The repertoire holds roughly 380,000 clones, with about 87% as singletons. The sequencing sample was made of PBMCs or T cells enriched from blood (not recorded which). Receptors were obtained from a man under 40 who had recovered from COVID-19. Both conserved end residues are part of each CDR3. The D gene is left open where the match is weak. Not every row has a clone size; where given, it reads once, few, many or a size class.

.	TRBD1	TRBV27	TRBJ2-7	CASSNTRQGGQYF	TGTGCCAGCAGTAACACTCGACAGGGTGGGCAGTACTTC
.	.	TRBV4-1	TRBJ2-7	CASRQGGGSGYEQYF	TGCGCCAGCAGACAGGGGGGGGGTAGTGGCTACGAGCAGTACTTC
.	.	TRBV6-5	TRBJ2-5	CASTQVGTQYF	TGTGCCAGCACCCAGGTCGGGACCCAGTACTTC
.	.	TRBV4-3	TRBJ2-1	CASSPQGPSYNEQFF	TGCGCCAGCAGCCCTCAGGGTCCCTCCTACAATGAGCAGTTCTTC
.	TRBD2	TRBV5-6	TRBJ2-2	CASSLGAGGLTGELFF	TGTGCCAGCAGCTTGGGAGCGGGGGGGCTCACCGGGGAGCTGTTTTTT
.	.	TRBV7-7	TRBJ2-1	CASSLGSPPGGNEQFF	TGTGCTAGCAGCTTAGGGTCCCCCCCCGGGGGCAATGAGCAGTTCTTC
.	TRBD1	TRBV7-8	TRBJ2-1	CASSSPRTGGNSNEQFF	TGTGCCAGCAGCTCACCTCGGACAGGGGGCAATTCGAATGAGCAGTTCTTC
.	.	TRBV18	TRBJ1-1	CATTGHPNTEAFF	TGTGCCACCACGGGACACCCGAACACTGAAGCTTTCTTT
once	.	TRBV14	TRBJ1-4	CASSLSGAGEKLFF	TGTGCCAGCAGCCTATCAGGGGCTGGAGAAAAACTGTTTTTT
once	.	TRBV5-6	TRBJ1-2	CASSLGGRGYGYTF	TGTGCCAGCAGCTTGGGTGGCAGGGGATATGGCTACACCTTC
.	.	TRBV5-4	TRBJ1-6	CASSDPVVGLNSPLHF	TGTGCCAGCAGCGACCCGGTGGTGGGGCTTAATTCACCCCTCCACTTT
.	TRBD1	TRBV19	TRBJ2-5	CASSTSLSGTGQETQYF	TGTGCCAGTAGCACAAGTTTATCCGGGACAGGGCAAGAGACCCAGTACTTC
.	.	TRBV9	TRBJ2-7	CASSVQGMSYEQYF	TGTGCCAGCAGCGTACAGGGGATGTCCTACGAGCAGTACTTC
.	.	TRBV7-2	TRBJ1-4	CASSFSRGTNEKLFF	TGTGCCAGCAGCTTTTCGAGGGGGACCAATGAAAAACTGTTTTTT
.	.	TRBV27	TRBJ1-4	CASSSRGAEKLFF	TGTGCCAGCAGTTCCCGTGGGGCTGAAAAACTGTTTTTT
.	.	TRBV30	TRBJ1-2	CAWTARGRGGYTF	TGTGCCTGGACCGCTCGAGGCAGGGGCGGCTACACCTTC
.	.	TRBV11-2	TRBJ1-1	CASSLIRRGRLTEAFF	TGTGCCAGCAGCTTAATACGGCGGGGGAGATTGACTGAAGCTTTCTTT
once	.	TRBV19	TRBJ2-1	CASSIGTANEQFF	TGTGCCAGTAGTATAGGGACAGCCAATGAGCAGTTCTTC
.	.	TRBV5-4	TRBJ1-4	CASSVEGNEKLFF	TGTGCCAGCAGCGTGGAGGGGAATGAAAAACTGTTTTTT
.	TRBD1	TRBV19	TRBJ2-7	CASRPNRDSTYEQYF	TGTGCCAGTAGACCCAACCGGGACAGCACCTACGAGCAGTACTTC
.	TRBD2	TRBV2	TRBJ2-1	CASSEAPLLAGLNEQFF	TGTGCCAGCAGTGAAGCGCCCCTTTTAGCGGGGCTCAATGAGCAGTTCTTC
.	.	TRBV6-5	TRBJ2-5	CASSPSGFGTQYF	TGTGCCAGCAGTCCGAGCGGTTTTGGGACCCAGTACTTC
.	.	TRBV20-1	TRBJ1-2	CSASHPRTF	TGCAGTGCCTCTCACCCGCGCACCTTC
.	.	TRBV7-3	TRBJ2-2	CASSATGNTGELFF	TGTGCCAGCAGCGCTACAGGGAACACCGGGGAGCTGTTTTTT
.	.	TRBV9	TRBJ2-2	CASKRGSTGELFF	TGTGCCAGCAAACGGGGGAGCACCGGGGAGCTGTTTTTT
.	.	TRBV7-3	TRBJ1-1	CASSLYGNTEAFF	TGTGCCAGCAGCTTATACGGGAACACTGAAGCTTTCTTT
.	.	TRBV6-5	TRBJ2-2	CASSYSSGTGELFF	TGTGCCAGCAGTTACTCGTCAGGGACCGGGGAGCTGTTTTTT
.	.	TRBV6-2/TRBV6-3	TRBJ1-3	CASSHLDTIYF	TGTGCCAGCAGCCACTTGGACACCATATATTTT
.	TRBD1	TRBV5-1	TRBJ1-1	CASSLATQGAKNTEAFF	TGCGCCAGCAGCCTGGCTACACAGGGGGCAAAGAACACTGAAGCTTTCTTT
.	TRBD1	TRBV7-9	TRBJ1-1	CASSSGQGRVGAFF	TGTGCCAGCAGCTCGGGACAGGGAAGGGTAGGAGCTTTCTTT
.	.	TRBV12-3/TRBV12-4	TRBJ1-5	CASRGRGLRPQHF	TGTGCCAGCAGGGGTCGGGGTCTGAGGCCCCAGCATTTT
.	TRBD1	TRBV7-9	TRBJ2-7	CASSNTGTGRFEQYF	TGTGCCAGCAGTAATACCGGGACAGGGAGGTTTGAGCAGTACTTC
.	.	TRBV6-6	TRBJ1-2	CASSYSRRRDNYGYTF	TGTGCCAGCAGTTACTCCCGGAGGCGGGATAACTATGGCTACACCTTC
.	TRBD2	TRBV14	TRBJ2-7	CASSPGGYEQYF	TGTGCCAGCAGCCCGGGGGGTTACGAGCAGTACTTC
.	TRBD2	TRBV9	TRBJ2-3	CASSASGGSTDTQYF	TGTGCCAGCAGCGCTAGCGGGGGAAGCACAGATACGCAGTATTTT
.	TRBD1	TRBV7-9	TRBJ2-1	CASSSPDRSHNEQFF	TGTGCCAGCAGCTCGCCGGACAGGAGCCACAATGAGCAGTTCTTC
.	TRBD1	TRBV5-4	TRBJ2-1	CASSLAGGRRNEQFF	TGTGCCAGCAGCTTGGCAGGGGGTAGGCGCAATGAGCAGTTCTTC
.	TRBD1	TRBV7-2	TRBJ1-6	CASSPDRDQRYNSPLHF	TGTGCCAGCAGCCCGGACAGGGATCAACGATATAATTCACCCCTCCACTTT
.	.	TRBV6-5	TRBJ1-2	CASMKQGGYGYTF	TGTGCCAGCATGAAGCAGGGCGGTTATGGCTACACCTTC
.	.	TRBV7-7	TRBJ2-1	CASSLGGTSTNEQFF	TGTGCTAGCAGCTTAGGGGGTACTAGCACCAATGAGCAGTTCTTC
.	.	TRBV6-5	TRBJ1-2	CATTPLGAPNYGYTF	TGTGCCACCACTCCTTTGGGGGCACCTAACTATGGCTACACCTTC